One sample yielded the 22 T cell receptor beta chains listed below, sequenced in a study of blood T cell repertoires in COVID-19. Clones were read by immunoSEQ multiplex PCR, and TCRdb kept only the in-frame ones, dropping some. The sample has roughly 250,000 clones, around 86% seen once. Sequencing was done on a sample of PBMCs or T cells enriched from blood (not recorded which). The receptors were gathered from a woman aged 50 to 65 who had recovered from COVID-19.

This clone was counted a single time. J is TRBJ1-4 and V is TRBV5-1; D perhaps matches TRBD1 (6 bases). The V gene's germline CDR1 is SGHRS and CDR2 YFSETQ. Deletions cut 4 bases from V and 1 base from J, with 8 bases between. This CDR3 is 14 amino acids long. CDR3 coding DNA: TGCGCCAGCAGCCCACAGGGAACTAATGAAAAACTGTTTTTT. Translating it yields CASSPQGTNEKLFF.

The chain couples TRBV7-2 to TRBJ2-7; no clear D gene. Germline V CDR1 and CDR2: SGHTA, FQGNSA. The CDR3 has 13 amino acids. The V gene lost 4 bases and the J gene lost 6 bases, with 13 bases spanning the gap. The CDR3 nucleotides read TGTGCCAGCAGCTCGGTTAACTTGATCGAGCAGTACTTC. Protein sequence: CASSSVNLIEQYF. Drawing the rest from reference TRBV7-2 and TRBJ2-7, the complete variable domain is GAGVSQSPSNKVTEKGKDVELRCDPISGHTALYWYRQSLGQGLEFLIYFQGNSAPDKSGLPSDRFSAERTGGSVSTLTIQRTQQEDSAVYLCASSSVNLIEQYFGPGTRLTVT.

The genes are TRBV2 and TRBJ1-1; no firm D call. Trimming removed 7 bases from V and 7 bases from J, with 16 bases in between. The CDR3 is 13 amino acids. Germline CDR1 and CDR2: SNHLY and FYNNEI. CDR3 region: CASNRNSGGEAFF. In nucleotides, the CDR3 is TGTGCCAGCAATCGGAACTCTGGAGGTGAAGCTTTCTTT.

In its sample, this clone was seen a few times. V gene TRBV27 combines with J gene TRBJ2-7; the match to TRBD1 covers 9 bases. CDR1 is MNHEY, CDR2 SMNVEV, per germline (reference sequence). Trimming removed 6 bases from V and 5 bases from J; junction bases left unmatched: 11. This CDR3 spans 15 amino acids. CDR3 DNA: TGTGCCAGCAGGGGGATGGGACAGGGCGTCGACGAGCAGTACTTC. Protein product: CASRGMGQGVDEQYF.

The rearrangement uses TRBV5-6 and TRBJ2-6; D might be TRBD1 (6 bases). Germline-derived CDR1 and CDR2 are SGHDT and YYEEEE. The V and J ends lost 4 bases and 4 bases respectively, with 12 bases between them. CDR3 size: 15 residues. CDR3 residues: CASSPRDIGANVLTF. CDR3 coding DNA: TGTGCCAGCAGCCCGAGGGACATAGGGGCCAACGTCCTGACTTTC. Drawing the rest from reference TRBV5-6 and TRBJ2-6, the complete variable domain is DAGVTQSPTHLIKTRGQQVTLRCSPKSGHDTVSWYQQALGQGPQFIFQYYEEEERQRGNFPDRFSGHQFPNYSSELNVNALLLGDSALYLCASSPRDIGANVLTFGAGSRLTVL.

The CDR3 bases are TGTGCCAGTAGTATCGGAGGGCGTTACAATGAGCAGTTCTTC. It specifies CASSIGGRYNEQFF. The chain recombines TRBV19 with TRBJ2-1; TRBD2 is a possible D gene (6 bases). This CDR3 is built from 14 residues. V was clipped by 3 bases and J by 4 bases, with 10 bases between them. Germline V gene lookup returns CDR1 LNHDA and CDR2 SQIVND (reference sequence).

The chain combines TRBV15 with TRBJ1-3; D not resolved. V lost 0 bases to trimming and J lost 0 bases, with 9 bases between them. CDR3 length equals 16 residues. Germline values: CDR1 LNHNV, CDR2 YYDKDF (reference sequence). The CDR3 loop reads CATSRDLSGSGNTIYF. The CDR3 DNA reads as TGTGCCACCAGCAGAGATCTGTCGGGCTCTGGAAACACCATATATTTT.

This clone was recorded only once. The chain has TRBV7-3 and TRBJ1-6; a weak D match, TRBD1 (5 bases). Between the trimmed V and J ends, which lost 4 bases and 1 base, there was a span of 20 bases. The CDR3 is 19 residues long. CDR1 and CDR2 from the germline V gene are SGHTA and FQGTGA. Here the CDR3 DNA reads TGTGCCAGCAGCTCAAGGTACCTCGGGGGTCAATCCTATAATTCACCCCTCCACTTT. Its translation: CASSSRYLGGQSYNSPLHF.

The rearrangement joins TRBV12-3 or TRBV12-4 to TRBJ1-2; D is unresolved. There are 13 residues in the CDR3. Trimming pared 1 base from V and 4 bases from J, leaving 7 bases between. This CDR3 is CASSLGQAYGYTF. In DNA, the CDR3 is TGTGCCAGCAGTTTAGGTCAGGCCTATGGCTACACCTTC.

This chain uses TRBV7-9 with TRBJ2-1; D is unresolved. This CDR3 comprises 14 residues. With 5 bases removed from V and 9 bases from J, the gap between germline ends came to 17 bases. Germline V gene lookup returns CDR1 SEHNR and CDR2 FQNEAQ (reference sequence). The CDR3 here is CASSVTTLGGEQFF. DNA of the CDR3: TGTGCCAGCAGCGTGACGACACTGGGTGGTGAGCAGTTCTTC.

In DNA form, the CDR3 reads TGCGCCAGCAGCGGAATCCCCGGGCAGCCCCAGCATTTT. Translation gives CASSGIPGQPQHF. The V and J genes are TRBV5-1 and TRBJ1-5; D is unresolved. The CDR3 has 13 residues. The V and J ends lost 4 bases and 7 bases respectively, with 12 bases between them. CDR1 SGHRS and CDR2 YFSETQ come from the germline V gene. The whole variable domain, filled in from reference TRBV5-1 and TRBJ1-5, reads KAGVTQTPRYLIKTRGQQVTLSCSPISGHRSVSWYQQTPGQGLQFLFEYFSETQRNKGNFPGRFSGRQFSNSRSEMNVSTLELGDSALYLCASSGIPGQPQHFGDGTRLSIL.

The rearrangement joins TRBV14 to TRBJ2-6; no clear D gene. The CDR3 covers 15 residues. V was trimmed by 6 bases and J by 0 bases, leaving 9 bases between them. Germline CDR1 is SGHDN and CDR2 is FVKESK. CDR3 region: CASRMRGSGANVLTF. The CDR3 DNA follows: TGTGCCAGCAGGATGCGAGGCTCTGGGGCCAACGTCCTGACTTTC.

The J gene is TRBJ1-1, the V gene TRBV4-2, with D perhaps matching TRBD1 (6 bases). This CDR3 has 15 amino acids. V was cut by 3 bases and J by 6 bases, with 17 bases left in between. Germline V gene data show CDR1 as LGHNA and CDR2 as YNFKEQ. The CDR3 DNA sequence: TGTGCCAGCAGCCAGCTCCCGGGACAACCAGCTGAAGCTTTCTTT. This sequence encodes CASSQLPGQPAEAFF.

The chain joins TRBV18 to TRBJ2-7, with TRBD2 matching over 9 bases. Losses at the gene ends were 4 bases for V and 4 bases for J; bases not matched to a gene: 8. This CDR3 is 15 amino acids long. CDR1 KGHSH and CDR2 LQKENI come from the germline V gene. In DNA, the CDR3 is TGTGCCAGCTCACTCGGTAGCGGGAGTTTGTACGAGCAGTACTTC. Protein product: CASSLGSGSLYEQYF.

The chain is built from TRBV5-1 and TRBJ2-7, with 10 bases matching TRBD2. This CDR3 region has 15 residues. After removal of 4 bases from V and 4 bases from J, the junction contained 8 bases not matched to a gene. The germline CDR1 and CDR2 sequences are SGHRS and YFSETQ. The CDR3 DNA follows: TGCGCCAGCAGCCCCCGGGGGACTAGCGTATACGAGCAGTACTTC. It yields the protein CASSPRGTSVYEQYF. Based on the CDR3 plus reference TRBV5-1 and TRBJ2-7, the full variable domain is KAGVTQTPRYLIKTRGQQVTLSCSPISGHRSVSWYQQTPGQGLQFLFEYFSETQRNKGNFPGRFSGRQFSNSRSEMNVSTLELGDSALYLCASSPRGTSVYEQYFGPGTRLTVT.

The chain employs TRBV5-4 and TRBJ2-3; D is perhaps TRBD2 (5 bases). Germline CDR1 SGHNT, CDR2 YYREEE (reference sequence). The V gene lost 5 bases and the J gene lost 2 bases, with 15 bases spanning the gap. CDR3 length: 15 residues. The CDR3 is CASRASTWDTDTQYF. The CDR3 region has the DNA TGTGCCAGCAGGGCTAGCACCTGGGACACAGATACGCAGTATTTT.

The genes are TRBV9 and TRBJ1-3; no clear D gene. CDR1 SGDLS and CDR2 YYNGEE come from the germline V gene. V lost 4 bases, J lost 2 bases, and 13 bases lay in between. The CDR3 is 15 residues long. The DNA for the CDR3 is TGTGCCAGCAGCCCCTACGATACCCCTGGAAACACCATATATTTT. This translates into CASSPYDTPGNTIYF.

The V gene is TRBV30, the J gene TRBJ2-3; 10 positions match TRBD2. Germline V gene data show CDR1 as GTSNPN and CDR2 as SVGIG (reference sequence). V dropped 4 bases and J dropped 3; count of bases not matched to a gene: 4. This CDR3 is built from 14 residues. CDR3 nucleotides: TGTGCCTGGAAACCTAGCGGGAGAACAGATACGCAGTATTTT. As protein: CAWKPSGRTDTQYF.

The CDR3 loop reads CASSALATPYNEQFF. The CDR3 bases are TGTGCCAGTAGTGCACTAGCGACCCCCTACAATGAGCAGTTCTTC. The chain has TRBV19 and TRBJ2-1; 7 bases are shared with TRBD2. V dropped 5 bases and J dropped 2; count of bases not matched to a gene: 6. From germline, CDR1 is LNHDA and CDR2 SQIVND (reference sequence). The CDR3 spans 15 residues.

This clone showed up just once. The rearrangement links TRBV2 to TRBJ1-1, with 9 bases aligning to TRBD1. Trimming removed 7 bases from V and 1 base from J; junction bases left unmatched: 4. The CDR3 runs to 14 residues. Germline V gene sequence: CDR1 SNHLY, CDR2 FYNNEI. The CDR3 region has the DNA TGTGCCAGCACAAACAGGGGGCAGAACACTGAAGCTTTCTTT. This translates into CASTNRGQNTEAFF.

The gene calls are TRBV28 and TRBJ2-4; weak D call: TRBD1 (5 bases). Trimming took 10 bases from V and 4 from J, leaving 14 bases between them. Germline CDR1 reads MDHEN; CDR2 reads SYDVKM. The CDR3 has 13 amino acids. The CDR3 nucleotides read TGTGCCACCTCTAGGGGCCATAAAAACATTCAGTACTTC. As protein: CATSRGHKNIQYF.

The sample holds one count of this clone. CDR3 protein: CASSPVLNQPQHF. Here the CDR3 DNA reads TGTGCCAGCTCACCAGTACTAAATCAGCCCCAGCATTTT. The chain uses TRBV18 and TRBJ1-5; D unclear. The CDR3 has 13 residues. V shed 2 bases and J shed 4 bases, with 6 bases lying between them. Per germline, CDR1 KGHSH and CDR2 LQKENI. The full variable domain, in which reference TRBV18 and TRBJ1-5 provide the parts outside the CDR3, is NAGVMQNPRHLVRRRGQEARLRCSPMKGHSHVYWYRQLPEEGLKFMVYLQKENIIDESGMPKERFSAEFPKEGPSILRIQQVVRGDSAAYFCASSPVLNQPQHFGDGTRLSIL.